A selection of T cell receptor beta chains follows, all from one sample in a study of T cell responses to AZD1222 COVID-19 vaccine. The table came from immunoSEQ multiplex PCR; TCRdb's copy has only in-frame clones and leaves some out. The table lists 120,000 or so clones, 80% to 90% of them singletons. Sequences were derived from peripheral blood, sampled on day 0 of AZD1222 vaccination. Source of these receptors: an adult in good health. CDR3s include the opening cysteine and the closing phenylalanine or tryptophan. Each record gives: CDR3 length, J gene, clone size, V gene, D gene, CDR3 DNA, CDR3 protein. A D gene is named only where the DNA matches it firmly. Size values are once, few and many counts, or a class for expanded clones, and some rows have none.

CDR3 length: 14; J gene: TRBJ1-1; clone size: NA; V gene: TRBV3-1/TRBV3-2; D gene: TRBD1; CDR3 DNA: TGTGCCAGCAGCCCCCGGACAGGGAGGTCTGAAGCTTTCTTT; CDR3 protein: CASSPRTGRSEAFF
CDR3 length: 13; J gene: TRBJ2-7; clone size: NA; V gene: TRBV9; D gene: NA; CDR3 DNA: TGTGCCAGCAGCGTAGGGGGTTTGGGGGAGCAGTACTTC; CDR3 protein: CASSVGGLGEQYF
CDR3 length: 16; J gene: TRBJ1-5; clone size: NA; V gene: TRBV6-5; D gene: NA; CDR3 DNA: TGTGCCAGCAGTTACTCGATCGGGGCCGACAATCAGCCCCAGCATTTT; CDR3 protein: CASSYSIGADNQPQHF
CDR3 length: 17; J gene: TRBJ2-1; clone size: NA; V gene: TRBV4-2; D gene: TRBD2; CDR3 DNA: TGTGCCAGCAGCCATCAAGCGGGACTAGCGCGGAACAATGAGCAGTTCTTC; CDR3 protein: CASSHQAGLARNNEQFF
CDR3 length: 14; J gene: TRBJ1-5; clone size: NA; V gene: TRBV7-9; D gene: NA; CDR3 DNA: TGTGCCAGCAGCTTAGGCACCACCAATCAGCCCCAGCATTTT; CDR3 protein: CASSLGTTNQPQHF
CDR3 length: 15; J gene: TRBJ2-1; clone size: NA; V gene: TRBV6-5; D gene: NA; CDR3 DNA: TGTGCCAGCAGTTCGATCGGGACCAGTTACAATGAGCAGTTCTTC; CDR3 protein: CASSSIGTSYNEQFF
CDR3 length: 15; J gene: TRBJ2-3; clone size: NA; V gene: TRBV6-5; D gene: NA; CDR3 DNA: TGTGCCAGCAGTTACGGGGGGAGTGGGGCAGATACGCAGTATTTT; CDR3 protein: CASSYGGSGADTQYF
CDR3 length: 11; J gene: TRBJ2-3; clone size: NA; V gene: TRBV24-1; D gene: NA; CDR3 DNA: TGTGCCACGGCAGGGGAAGATACGCAGTATTTT; CDR3 protein: CATAGEDTQYF
CDR3 length: 13; J gene: TRBJ1-5; clone size: once; V gene: TRBV6-5; D gene: NA; CDR3 DNA: TGTGCCAGCAGTTACGGGGAAGGACAGCCCCAGCATTTT; CDR3 protein: CASSYGEGQPQHF
CDR3 length: 13; J gene: TRBJ2-7; clone size: NA; V gene: TRBV5-1; D gene: TRBD1; CDR3 DNA: TGCGCCAGCAGCAGCAGACAGGGGGACGAGCAGTACTTC; CDR3 protein: CASSSRQGDEQYF
CDR3 length: 11; J gene: TRBJ2-1; clone size: NA; V gene: TRBV3-1/TRBV3-2; D gene: TRBD1; CDR3 DNA: TGTGCCAGCAGCCGTGGACAGGTGTGGATCTTC; CDR3 protein: CASSRGQVWIF
CDR3 length: 16; J gene: TRBJ2-7; clone size: once; V gene: TRBV28; D gene: NA; CDR3 DNA: TGTGCCAGCAGTTGCCCCAGGGGAGGGGGTATTTGCGAGCAGTACTTC; CDR3 protein: CASSCPRGGGICEQYF
CDR3 length: 15; J gene: TRBJ2-2; clone size: NA; V gene: TRBV5-1; D gene: NA; CDR3 DNA: TGCGCCAGCAGCTTAGGACAGCTTGCTACCGGGGAGCTGTTTTTT; CDR3 protein: CASSLGQLATGELFF
CDR3 length: 14; J gene: TRBJ1-1; clone size: few; V gene: TRBV10-2; D gene: NA; CDR3 DNA: TGCGCCAGCAGTGTCGGACGGATGAACACTGAAGCTTTCTTT; CDR3 protein: CASSVGRMNTEAFF
CDR3 length: 14; J gene: TRBJ1-1; clone size: NA; V gene: TRBV6-5; D gene: NA; CDR3 DNA: TGTGCCAGCAGTAACCATCAGGGGACTGTTGAAGCTTTCTTT; CDR3 protein: CASSNHQGTVEAFF
CDR3 length: 13; J gene: TRBJ2-3; clone size: NA; V gene: TRBV11-3; D gene: NA; CDR3 DNA: TGTGCCAGCAGCTTAGCAGGGTCAGATACGCAGTATTTT; CDR3 protein: CASSLAGSDTQYF
CDR3 length: 17; J gene: TRBJ2-3; clone size: NA; V gene: TRBV28; D gene: TRBD2; CDR3 DNA: TGTGCCAGCAGTTTAACCCAGGGACTAGCGGGAGCAGATACGCAGTATTTT; CDR3 protein: CASSLTQGLAGADTQYF
CDR3 length: 15; J gene: TRBJ2-3; clone size: NA; V gene: TRBV6-4; D gene: TRBD2; CDR3 DNA: TGTGCCAGCAGTGACAGCGGGGGGGCCACAGATACGCAGTATTTT; CDR3 protein: CASSDSGGATDTQYF
CDR3 length: 13; J gene: TRBJ2-5; clone size: NA; V gene: TRBV7-2; D gene: NA; CDR3 DNA: TGTGCCAGCAGCTTAGGGGCCCAAGAGACCCAGTACTTC; CDR3 protein: CASSLGAQETQYF
CDR3 length: 14; J gene: TRBJ1-1; clone size: NA; V gene: TRBV5-4; D gene: NA; CDR3 DNA: TGTGCCAGCAGCTTATACAGGGCGAACACTGAAGCTTTCTTT; CDR3 protein: CASSLYRANTEAFF
CDR3 length: 15; J gene: TRBJ1-5; clone size: NA; V gene: TRBV19; D gene: TRBD1; CDR3 DNA: TGTGCCAGTAGACCGGACAGGGGAGGCAATCAGCCCCAGCATTTT; CDR3 protein: CASRPDRGGNQPQHF
CDR3 length: 15; J gene: TRBJ1-6; clone size: NA; V gene: TRBV28; D gene: TRBD1; CDR3 DNA: TGTGCCAGCAGGGACAGGGTAGGGAATAATTCACCCCTCCACTTT; CDR3 protein: CASRDRVGNNSPLHF
CDR3 length: 12; J gene: TRBJ1-1; clone size: NA; V gene: TRBV5-4; D gene: NA; CDR3 DNA: TGTGCCAGCAGCGGGGATGACACTGAAGCTTTCTTT; CDR3 protein: CASSGDDTEAFF
CDR3 length: 15; J gene: TRBJ2-2; clone size: NA; V gene: TRBV11-2; D gene: TRBD1; CDR3 DNA: TGTGCCAGCAGCTCGGGACAGCCGAACACCGGGGAGCTGTTTTTT; CDR3 protein: CASSSGQPNTGELFF
CDR3 length: 15; J gene: TRBJ2-7; clone size: NA; V gene: TRBV7-8; D gene: TRBD1; CDR3 DNA: TGTGCCAGCAGCTCCCCGGGACAGGGGGGCCACGAGCAGTACTTC; CDR3 protein: CASSSPGQGGHEQYF
CDR3 length: 12; J gene: TRBJ1-1; clone size: NA; V gene: TRBV28; D gene: NA; CDR3 DNA: TGTGCCAGCAGTTTACAGAGCACTGAAGCTTTCTTT; CDR3 protein: CASSLQSTEAFF
CDR3 length: 13; J gene: TRBJ1-1; clone size: NA; V gene: TRBV7-2; D gene: TRBD1; CDR3 DNA: TGTGCCAGCAGCTTAGAAACAGGGGGGAAAGCTTTCTTT; CDR3 protein: CASSLETGGKAFF
CDR3 length: 16; J gene: TRBJ1-2; clone size: NA; V gene: TRBV28; D gene: NA; CDR3 DNA: TGTGCCAGCAGTTTATGGAGGGGTCTTGTCAACTATGGCTACACCTTC; CDR3 protein: CASSLWRGLVNYGYTF
CDR3 length: 14; J gene: TRBJ2-1; clone size: NA; V gene: TRBV24-1; D gene: TRBD1; CDR3 DNA: TGTGCCACCAGCTCGGGACAGACCTACAATGAGCAGTTCTTC; CDR3 protein: CATSSGQTYNEQFF
CDR3 length: 18; J gene: TRBJ2-6; clone size: NA; V gene: TRBV3-1/TRBV3-2; D gene: NA; CDR3 DNA: TGTGCCAGCAGCCAAGATAGAGGGGACCTCTCCGGGGCCAACGTCCTGACTTTC; CDR3 protein: CASSQDRGDLSGANVLTF
CDR3 length: 13; J gene: TRBJ2-3; clone size: NA; V gene: TRBV3-1/TRBV3-2; D gene: NA; CDR3 DNA: TGTGCCAGCAGCCAAGAAGGGGCAGATACGCAGTATTTT; CDR3 protein: CASSQEGADTQYF
CDR3 length: 16; J gene: TRBJ1-1; clone size: NA; V gene: TRBV5-1; D gene: NA; CDR3 DNA: TGCGCCAGCAGCTTGGGGCTTAAGGGTGCGAACACTGAAGCTTTCTTT; CDR3 protein: CASSLGLKGANTEAFF
CDR3 length: 15; J gene: TRBJ1-5; clone size: NA; V gene: TRBV6-5; D gene: NA; CDR3 DNA: TGTGCCCTAGGTGGGCAGGGTCTTTTCAATCAGCCCCAGCATTTT; CDR3 protein: CALGGQGLFNQPQHF
CDR3 length: 16; J gene: TRBJ2-1; clone size: NA; V gene: TRBV11-2; D gene: TRBD2; CDR3 DNA: TGTGCCAGCACCTCGGTCCCGACTAGCCCTATTGCTGAGCAGTTCTTC; CDR3 protein: CASTSVPTSPIAEQFF
CDR3 length: 15; J gene: TRBJ1-2; clone size: NA; V gene: TRBV6-1; D gene: NA; CDR3 DNA: TGTGCCAGCAGTGAAAGCTTCGGGTGGGAGGATGGCTACACCTTC; CDR3 protein: CASSESFGWEDGYTF
CDR3 length: 14; J gene: TRBJ1-1; clone size: few; V gene: TRBV5-4; D gene: NA; CDR3 DNA: TGTGCCAGCAGCTTGGAGCGGGGCGGGACTGAAGCTTTCTTT; CDR3 protein: CASSLERGGTEAFF
CDR3 length: 15; J gene: TRBJ1-2; clone size: NA; V gene: TRBV19; D gene: NA; CDR3 DNA: TGTGCCAGTAGTATAGTGGCCGCTACGGGCTATGGCTACACCTTC; CDR3 protein: CASSIVAATGYGYTF
CDR3 length: 14; J gene: TRBJ2-7; clone size: NA; V gene: TRBV7-6; D gene: TRBD2; CDR3 DNA: TGTGCCAGCAGCTTAGGGTGGGGGGGCTACGAGCAGTACTTC; CDR3 protein: CASSLGWGGYEQYF
CDR3 length: 15; J gene: TRBJ1-5; clone size: NA; V gene: TRBV3-1/TRBV3-2; D gene: NA; CDR3 DNA: TGTGCCAGCAGCCAAGATGAGGGGCTAAATCAGCCCCAGCATTTT; CDR3 protein: CASSQDEGLNQPQHF
CDR3 length: 14; J gene: TRBJ2-3; clone size: NA; V gene: TRBV11-2; D gene: NA; CDR3 DNA: TGTGCCAGCAGCCGGACTCGACGCACAGATACGCAGTATTTT; CDR3 protein: CASSRTRRTDTQYF
CDR3 length: 18; J gene: TRBJ1-4; clone size: NA; V gene: TRBV4-2; D gene: NA; CDR3 DNA: TGTGCCAGCAGCCTCCTACGGGGGAGCTCAGCGGCTAATGAAAAACTGTTTTTT; CDR3 protein: CASSLLRGSSAANEKLFF
CDR3 length: 16; J gene: TRBJ1-5; clone size: once; V gene: TRBV30; D gene: NA; CDR3 DNA: TGTGCCTGGAGTCCGAGCCTCGGCAGGTTCAATCAGCCCCAGCATTTT; CDR3 protein: CAWSPSLGRFNQPQHF
CDR3 length: 13; J gene: TRBJ1-2; clone size: NA; V gene: TRBV7-2; D gene: NA; CDR3 DNA: TGTGCCTGCGCGGCAGATTCTAACTATGGCTACACCTTC; CDR3 protein: CACAADSNYGYTF
CDR3 length: 12; J gene: TRBJ2-7; clone size: NA; V gene: TRBV5-6; D gene: NA; CDR3 DNA: TGTGCCAGCAGCTTGCAGAACTACGAGCAGTACTTC; CDR3 protein: CASSLQNYEQYF